Here is one T cell receptor (beta chain) with its context. The antigen is not known. Combining a sample-barcoded 5' primer with a J-beta primer mix, a second PCR ran for 7 to 11 cycles. TCRdb redid the calling of the 5' RACE reads with MiXCR, one entry per CDR3 protein. The table has around 700,000 distinct CDR3 sequences, approximately 25% seen once. This sample was included in a study of blood T cells in healthy people across ages. Trimming shortened V by 10 bases and J by 1 base, and 14 bases separated the two germline ends. Germline V gives CDR1 ENHRY, CDR2 SYGVKD. This CDR3 is built from 14 residues. Study observations and caveats: Using unsorted PBMCs precluded a conclusive naive versus antigen-experienced comparison.

The same specimen was also included in a second study, on T cells of mothers and their children.

The sequence was obtained from a boy between 10 and 17 years old in good health. Sequenced sample: blood. This rearrangement joins TRBV10-3 to TRBJ2-1, with D possibly called TRBD1 or TRBD2 (5 bases each). The CDR3 is CATGDTGSYNEQFF. The CDR3 DNA reads TGTGCCACCGGGGATACAGGTTCCTACAATGAGCAGTTCTTC.